The present entry profiles one T cell receptor (beta chain) with its context. The antigen is undetermined. A junction end diverges from the germline sequence, so it may reflect a read error. This sample stems from a study of cytomegalovirus exposure and HLA in healthy donors. Overall study: Around 200 million T cells yielded 100 million or so unique TCR beta sequences, as an earlier analysis found. HLA-typed donors were the source of about 85 million unique TCRs, which an early data release held. Study-wide results and caveats: Cytomegalovirus association was assigned to about 150 TCR beta chains. A later analysis linked a missense DCLRE1C variant to TCR beta V- and J-gene trimming.

Germline lookup yields CDR1 LNHDA and CDR2 SQIVND (reference sequence). The CDR3 contains 15 residues. Researchers ran the PCR with 60 Vbeta and 13 Jbeta primers. Data came from immunoSEQ multiplex PCR; TCRdb stores just in-frame clones and leaves some out. The sample data list about 53,000 clones. The specimen sequenced was PBMCs. This chain uses TRBV19 with TRBJ1-3; TRBD1 might be the D (5 bases). This TCR came from a man aged 18 to 30 in good health and CMV-seropositive. This CDR3 is CASSSLSGSGNTMYF. CDR3 nucleotide sequence: TGTGCCAGTAGCTCCCTATCAGGGTCTGGAAACACCATGTATTTT.